Sequencing of this T cell receptor (beta chain) was carried out in a study of OX40 agonist ivuxolimab in advanced cancers. Study results and limitations: On average, CD8+ T cells showed a greater number of expanded clones than CD4+. Undetermined was the antigen specificity of the expanded peripheral T cells.

This clone was picked up a small number of times. The antigen is not known. With V trimmed by 3 bases and J by 1 base, 9 bases remained unmatched. Germline V gene data show CDR1 as SGDLS and CDR2 as YYNGEE. There are 19 residues in the CDR3. The table came from immunoSEQ multiplex PCR; TCRdb's copy has only in-frame clones and leaves some out. The sample lists some 100,000 clones, around 90% seen once, with more than 0.15% in the top ten. The sample in question was CD4+ or CD8+ T cells sorted from blood, obtained in a trial of the OX40 agonist ivuxolimab. The chain links TRBV9 to TRBJ2-3; 15 nucleotides agree with TRBD2. The clonotype was recovered from an adult with an advanced solid tumor such as melanoma, head and neck, liver or kidney cancer. CDR3 DNA sequence: TGTGCCAGCAGCGGAACCGGGACTAGCGGGGGGAGGGGCACAGATACGCAGTATTTT. It is translated as CASSGTGTSGGRGTDTQYF.